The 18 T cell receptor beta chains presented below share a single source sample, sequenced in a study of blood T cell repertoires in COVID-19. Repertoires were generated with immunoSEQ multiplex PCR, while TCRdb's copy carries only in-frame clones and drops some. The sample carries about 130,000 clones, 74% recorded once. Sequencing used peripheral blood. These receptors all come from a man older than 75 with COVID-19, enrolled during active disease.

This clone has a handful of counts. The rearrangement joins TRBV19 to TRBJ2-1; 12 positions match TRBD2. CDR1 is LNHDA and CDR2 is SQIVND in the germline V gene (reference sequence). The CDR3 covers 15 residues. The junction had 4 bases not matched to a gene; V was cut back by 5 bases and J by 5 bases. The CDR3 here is CASSSWTSGNNEQFF. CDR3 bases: TGTGCCAGTAGTTCATGGACTAGCGGGAACAATGAGCAGTTCTTC.

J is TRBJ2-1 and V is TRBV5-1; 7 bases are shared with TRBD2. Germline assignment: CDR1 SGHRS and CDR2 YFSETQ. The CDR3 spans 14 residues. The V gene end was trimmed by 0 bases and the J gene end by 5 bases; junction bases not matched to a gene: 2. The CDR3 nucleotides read TGCGCCAGCAGCTTGGGGGGGGGAGACAATGAGCAGTTCTTC. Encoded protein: CASSLGGGDNEQFF.

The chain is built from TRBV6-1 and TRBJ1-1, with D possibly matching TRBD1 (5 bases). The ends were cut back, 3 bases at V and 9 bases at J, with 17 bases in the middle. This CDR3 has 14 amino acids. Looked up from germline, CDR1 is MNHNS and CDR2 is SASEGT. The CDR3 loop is CASSEGGLPAQAFF. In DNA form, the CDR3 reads TGTGCCAGCAGTGAGGGGGGACTGCCTGCCCAAGCTTTCTTT.

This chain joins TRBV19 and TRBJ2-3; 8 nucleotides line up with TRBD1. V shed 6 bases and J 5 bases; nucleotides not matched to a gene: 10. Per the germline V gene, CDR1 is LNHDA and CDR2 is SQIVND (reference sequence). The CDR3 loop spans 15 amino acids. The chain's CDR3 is CASSPGGQGGDTQYF. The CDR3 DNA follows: TGTGCCAGTAGCCCAGGGGGCCAGGGGGGAGATACGCAGTATTTT.

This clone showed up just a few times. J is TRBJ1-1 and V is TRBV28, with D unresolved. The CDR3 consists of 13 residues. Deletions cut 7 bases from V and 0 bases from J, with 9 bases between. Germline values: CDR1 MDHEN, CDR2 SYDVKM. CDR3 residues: CASIPTVNTEAFF. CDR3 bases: TGTGCCAGCATCCCCACAGTGAACACTGAAGCTTTCTTT.

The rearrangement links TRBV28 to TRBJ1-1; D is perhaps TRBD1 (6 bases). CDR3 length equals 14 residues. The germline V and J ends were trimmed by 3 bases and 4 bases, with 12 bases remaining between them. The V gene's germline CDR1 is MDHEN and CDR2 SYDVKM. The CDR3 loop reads CASSLVAGATEAFF. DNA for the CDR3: TGTGCCAGCAGTTTGGTGGCGGGGGCCACTGAAGCTTTCTTT.

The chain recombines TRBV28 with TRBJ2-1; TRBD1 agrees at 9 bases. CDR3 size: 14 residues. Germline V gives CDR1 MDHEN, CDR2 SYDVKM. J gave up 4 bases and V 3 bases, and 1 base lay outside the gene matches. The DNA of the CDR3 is TGTGCCAGCAGTTTGACAGGGGGATACAATGAGCAGTTCTTC. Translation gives CASSLTGGYNEQFF.

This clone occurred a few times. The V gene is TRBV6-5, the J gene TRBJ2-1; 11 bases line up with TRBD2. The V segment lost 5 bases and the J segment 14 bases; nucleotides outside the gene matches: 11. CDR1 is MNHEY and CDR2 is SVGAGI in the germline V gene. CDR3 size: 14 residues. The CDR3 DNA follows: TGTGCCAGCAGTCCGGGGACTAGCGGCAACGGGGAGTTCTTC. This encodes CASSPGTSGNGEFF.

This CDR3 reads CASSQIQGERAFF. For the CDR3, the DNA is TGTGCCAGCAGCCAAATACAGGGTGAACGAGCTTTCTTT. This chain joins TRBV3-1 (or the pseudogene TRBV3-2) and TRBJ1-1; a possible D gene is TRBD1 (6 bases). This CDR3 region has 13 residues. Per germline, CDR1 LGHDT and CDR2 YNNKEL (reference sequence). Trimming left V 2 bases short and J 10 bases short, with 14 bases between.

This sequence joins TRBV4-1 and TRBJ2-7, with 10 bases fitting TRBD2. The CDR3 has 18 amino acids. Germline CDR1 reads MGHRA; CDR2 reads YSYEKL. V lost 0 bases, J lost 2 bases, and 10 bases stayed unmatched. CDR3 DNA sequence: TGCGCCAGCAGCCAAGAAGGGCTAGCGGGAGCCCACCCCTACGAGCAGTACTTC. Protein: CASSQEGLAGAHPYEQYF.

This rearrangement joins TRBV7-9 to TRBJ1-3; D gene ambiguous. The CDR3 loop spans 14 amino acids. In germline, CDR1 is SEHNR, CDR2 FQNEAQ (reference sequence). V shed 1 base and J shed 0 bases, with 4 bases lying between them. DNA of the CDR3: TGTGCCAGCAGCTTAGTCCTCTCTGGAAACACCATATATTTT. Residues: CASSLVLSGNTIYF.

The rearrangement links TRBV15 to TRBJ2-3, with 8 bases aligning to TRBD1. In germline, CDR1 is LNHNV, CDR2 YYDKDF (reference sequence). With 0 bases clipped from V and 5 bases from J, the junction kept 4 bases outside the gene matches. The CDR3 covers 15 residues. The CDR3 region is CATSRDRGQGDTQYF. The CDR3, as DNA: TGTGCCACCAGCAGAGATCGAGGACAGGGAGATACGCAGTATTTT.

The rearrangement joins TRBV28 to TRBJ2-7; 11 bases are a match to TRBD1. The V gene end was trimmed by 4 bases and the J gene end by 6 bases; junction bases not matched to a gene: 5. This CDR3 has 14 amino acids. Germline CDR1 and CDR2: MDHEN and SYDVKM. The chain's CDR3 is CASSSSGTGGEQYF. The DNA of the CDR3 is TGTGCCAGCAGTTCCTCCGGGACAGGGGGCGAGCAGTACTTC. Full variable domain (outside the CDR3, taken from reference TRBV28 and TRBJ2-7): DVKVTQSSRYLVKRTGEKVFLECVQDMDHENMFWYRQDPGLGLRLIYFSYDVKMKEKGDIPEGYSVSREKKERFSLILESASTNQTSMYLCASSSSGTGGEQYFGPGTRLTVT.

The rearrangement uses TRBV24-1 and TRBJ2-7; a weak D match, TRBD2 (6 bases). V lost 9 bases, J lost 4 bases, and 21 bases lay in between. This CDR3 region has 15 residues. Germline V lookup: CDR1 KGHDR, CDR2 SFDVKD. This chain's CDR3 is CATSAGGAGRYEQYF. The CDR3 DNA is TGTGCCACCTCAGCCGGAGGGGCGGGAAGATACGAGCAGTACTTC.

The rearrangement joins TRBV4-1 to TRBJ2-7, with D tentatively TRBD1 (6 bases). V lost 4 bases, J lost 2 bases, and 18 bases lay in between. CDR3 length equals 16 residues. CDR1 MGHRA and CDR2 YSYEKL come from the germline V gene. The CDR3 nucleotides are TGCGCCAGCAGCCTTTACGGGACACCTGAAGCCTACGAGCAGTACTTC. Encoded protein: CASSLYGTPEAYEQYF.

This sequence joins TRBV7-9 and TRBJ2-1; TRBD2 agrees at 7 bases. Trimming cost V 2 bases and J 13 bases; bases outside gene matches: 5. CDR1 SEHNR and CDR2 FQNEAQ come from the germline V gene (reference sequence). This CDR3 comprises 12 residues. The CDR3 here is CASSLSRLAQFF. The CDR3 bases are TGTGCCAGCAGCTTATCTCGACTAGCTCAGTTCTTC.

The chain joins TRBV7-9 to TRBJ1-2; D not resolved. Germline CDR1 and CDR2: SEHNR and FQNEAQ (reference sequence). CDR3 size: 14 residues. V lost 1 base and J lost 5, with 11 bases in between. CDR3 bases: TGTGCCAGCAGCTTAGACGGCACGGGGTATGGCTACACCTTC. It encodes CASSLDGTGYGYTF.

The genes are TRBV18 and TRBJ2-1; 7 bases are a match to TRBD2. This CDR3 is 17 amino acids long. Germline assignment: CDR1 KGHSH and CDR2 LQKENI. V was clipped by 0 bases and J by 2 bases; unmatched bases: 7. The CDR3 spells CASSPPTATSPYNEQFF. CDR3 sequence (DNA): TGTGCCAGCTCACCACCTACGGCGACTAGCCCCTACAATGAGCAGTTCTTC.